This T cell receptor (beta chain) comes out of a study of cytomegalovirus exposure and HLA in healthy donors (dated by TCRdb to 2016 to 2017). In terms of the full investigation: An earlier analysis of 587 of the donors reported about 280 Gb of sequence data and 117 million unique TCR beta sequences obtained from 180 million or so T cells. In addition to the first cohort of around 670 subjects, a separate validation cohort of 120 different subjects was used. The T cell repertoires of 666 subjects were profiled by immunosequencing and related to cytomegalovirus serostatus. To predict cytomegalovirus infection status, the study brought together high-throughput TCR immunosequencing, statistical association of individual TCRs with disease status, and machine learning. Donor age, sex, ethnicity and CMV serostatus were compiled together with the repertoire data. Across under 500 genotyped donors of the cohort, an average of about 240,000 unique TCR beta nucleotide sequences per donor were sequenced, and roughly 20% of those sequences were non-productive. Every discovery cohort repertoire had been produced on one sequencing platform. In a later analysis, previously published TCR beta repertoires from 500 to 750 donors were re-analyzed and high-resolution HLA genotyping was added so that TCR occurrence patterns could be studied. The number of typed donors differed by locus: roughly 629-640 for A, B, C, DRB1 and DQB1; 500 to 550 for DQA1; 606 for DPA1; and around 450 for DPB1. HLA typing covered class I and class II loci at four-digit resolution. In a later genetic analysis, genome-wide SNP genotypes for about 55% of the 666 donors were used, and that subset was treated as a discovery cohort. About 330 gigabases of sequencing data and 75 million to 85 million unique TCR sequences made up an early release that covered about 640 HLA-typed donors. Of the 300 to 500 genotyped donors, less than 85% were placed in the genetic ancestry cluster associated with self-reported Caucasian donors. The later analysis used no new phenotypic data to find candidate immune exposures, relying instead on TCR beta sequences and their occurrence across donors. An earlier analysis of more than 450 of the donors used high-throughput TCR beta sequencing to judge whether each TCR beta V gene segment behaved as functional or pseudogenic. Five DR-DQ haplotypes were handled as single units for association and clustering because linkage in the cohort was strong. The aim of the study was to test whether cataloging public T cell receptors could identify signatures of past pathogen exposure.

Results the study describes overall, beyond this receptor: HLA typing was unavailable for some donors at each locus, so association tests used only the typed subset. In vitro tests confirmed that a few of the cytomegalovirus-associated TCR beta chains recognize cytomegalovirus antigens. Only TCR beta chains were sequenced in this cohort, and the absence of alpha or paired-chain data limited detectable features. According to the authors, the approach could potentially be generalized to other disease states and immunological phenotypes. Immune exposure information for the cohort was limited to CMV serostatus. Specific HLA alleles were associated with 15,000 to 20,000 TCR beta sequences at a false discovery rate of 0.05 in a later analysis. The earlier analysis of fewer than 750 of the donors excluded over 15 rarely observed V segments, including chromosome 9 orphons, because counts were too low. A further reported finding was that TCR beta sequences accurately predicted the HLA-A and HLA-B alleles for most subjects in the first cohort. Most CMV-associated TCR beta chains appeared to be HLA-restricted in a later analysis, and the HLA associations seemed to be driven largely by CMV exposure. Because the 87-base-pair reads could not distinguish some IMGT-functional V segments, including TRBV6-2 and TRBV6-3, those segments were excluded. Presence/absence analyses assumed roughly uniform sequencing depth across donors, an assumption that may not hold. According to a later analysis, parvovirus B19, influenza, CMV and Epstein-Barr virus appeared linked to several top co-occurrence clusters. In a later genetic analysis, fewer N-insertions in productive TCRs were reported among donors in an Asian-associated ancestry cluster than the 666-donor mean. Compared with equally common non-associated chains, HLA-associated TCR beta chains in a later analysis were more clonally expanded and had lower generation probabilities. In the study, some 180 TCR beta chains were listed as associated with cytomegalovirus. Most TCR sequences were seen in very few donors, while some public TCRs were found in many individuals. Cytomegalovirus status was reported to be diagnosed by the classifier with high specificity and sensitivity in both the original and validation cohorts. An association between a missense DCLRE1C variant and V-gene and J-gene trimming of TCR beta chains was found in a later genetic analysis and replicated in an independent cohort. Correlated functional status among segregating V segments might reflect linkage disequilibrium, but an unknown experimental factor could not be ruled out. In a later analysis, the rate of TCR association differed among HLA loci, with DRB1 alleles having the most associated TCRs and HLA-C alleles having the fewest. A cluster of highly shared sequence variants was judged likely to represent a technical artifact of the sequencing pipeline. In an earlier analysis of around 500 of the donors, most TCR beta V segments appeared in productive rearrangements about 87% or about 30% of the time, broadly matching IMGT annotations. When HLA alleles, especially DR and DQ, strongly co-occurred, attributing TCR associations to individual alleles was difficult.

In total, more than 500 healthy bone marrow donors made up the cohort. At the time of sampling, all cohort members were nominally healthy, though unrecorded immune exposures were likely present. Of the roughly 720 cohort members, 250 to 300 had positive CMV serostatus and approximately 360 had negative CMV serostatus, and CMV serostatus was not recorded for the donor. A peripheral blood sample was collected from each donor, and TCR beta sequencing was performed on peripheral blood mononuclear cells. Genomic DNA extraction from the blood cell samples was performed with the Qiagen DNeasy Blood Extraction Kit. Library method: the immunoSEQ multiplex PCR assay. The multiplex PCR relied on a mix of 60 forward primers for TCR Vbeta segments and 13 reverse primers for TCR Jbeta segments. Amplification of the CDR3 region of rearranged TCR beta genes was performed with a multiplex PCR assay on genomic DNA. The amplified TCR beta libraries were sequenced on the Illumina HiSeq System as 87-base-pair reads. As for how the authors treated the data: In a later analysis, 77 million or so unique TCR beta chains were counted across the approximately 640 repertoires, and roughly 11 million of these chains were shared by at least two donors. Raw reads were error-corrected and collapsed into unique sequences by a nearest-neighbor algorithm in which closely related sequences were merged to remove PCR and sequencing errors. CDR3 sequences were aligned to IMGT reference sequences to assign V, D and J gene segments. For a sequence to be retained, a match of at least six nucleotides was required to both a V gene segment and a J gene segment. A rearrangement was called productive if the CDR3 had no stop codons and remained in frame with V and J, and every other rearrangement was called non-productive. Following IMGT convention, CDR3 was defined as the stretch from the second conserved V-encoded cysteine to the conserved J-encoded phenylalanine. Sequences without an unambiguous match to a single V gene segment were excluded from the earlier analysis of approximately 600 of the donors. An earlier analysis of some 500 of the donors classified V segments as functional when productive rearrangements were above 56.7% and as segregating when the standard deviation between donors was above 5%. A statistical classification framework was developed to diagnose cytomegalovirus status using the catalog of TCR beta chain sequences. A later analysis assigned V and J genes by comparing TCR nucleotide sequences with IMGT/GENE-DB human TR gene sequences. A later analysis assigned CDR3 sequences and most-parsimonious VDJ recombination scenarios with the TCRdist pipeline. In a later analysis, every TCR beta chain was defined by the combination of its CDR3 amino acid sequence and its V-gene family, and reads without a unique V-gene family were dropped. To address suspected cross-contamination and a sequencing artifact, a later analysis removed 592 highly shared, low-generation-probability nucleotide sequences. In a later analysis, a clonal expansion index for each public chain was calculated from normalized within-repertoire ranks of inferred template counts. A later analysis computed generation probabilities with a VDJ recombination model fitted to out-of-frame rearrangements, and checked the results against IGoR. A later analysis scored TCR-TCR, TCR-HLA and TCR-CMV co-occurrence with hypergeometric tests, applying a repertoire-size bias correction to TCR pairs. In a later analysis, false discovery rates were estimated by permuting HLA or CMV assignments 20 times. In a later analysis, co-occurring TCRs were grouped with DBSCAN, and TCRdist sequence similarity was added when clustering was performed within HLA-allele-positive subsets. Repertoires with fewer than 30,000 or more than 120,000 public chains, plus five repertoires with anomalous nucleotide sharing, were excluded from co-occurrence clustering. The table was pulled from immuneACCESS by TCRdb, which kept in-frame rearrangements only. Such tables lose some clones; where checked, under half of the loss comes from unresolved V genes, and the rest has no known cause. That table furnishes V, J and clone size, whereas the DNA furnished D and trimming. The sample profile shows 75,000 to 90,000 clones; approximately 79% of them were found once. The top ten clonotypes cover around an eighth of the sample.

The CDR3 numbers 13 residues from cysteine through phenylalanine. The only DNA kept is the CDR3, 39 bases in frame from the first base. Trimmed from V: 4 bases; trimmed from J: 4 bases; junction bases lacking a gene match: 1. For CDR1 and CDR2, the germline V gene lists MRHNA and SNTAGT. Notes on this clone: The antigen it recognizes is unknown. Per-base quality was not reported, and no clone a single base away is much larger than it.

The sequenced material came from PBMCs. The clonotype was recovered from a human donor in good health. The rearranged chain carries TRBV6-4 and TRBJ1-2; TRBD1 fits 9 bases in the junction. The DNA is TGTGCCAGCAGTGCGGGACAGGGCTATGGCTACACCTTC. Its protein reads: CASSAGQGYGYTF.